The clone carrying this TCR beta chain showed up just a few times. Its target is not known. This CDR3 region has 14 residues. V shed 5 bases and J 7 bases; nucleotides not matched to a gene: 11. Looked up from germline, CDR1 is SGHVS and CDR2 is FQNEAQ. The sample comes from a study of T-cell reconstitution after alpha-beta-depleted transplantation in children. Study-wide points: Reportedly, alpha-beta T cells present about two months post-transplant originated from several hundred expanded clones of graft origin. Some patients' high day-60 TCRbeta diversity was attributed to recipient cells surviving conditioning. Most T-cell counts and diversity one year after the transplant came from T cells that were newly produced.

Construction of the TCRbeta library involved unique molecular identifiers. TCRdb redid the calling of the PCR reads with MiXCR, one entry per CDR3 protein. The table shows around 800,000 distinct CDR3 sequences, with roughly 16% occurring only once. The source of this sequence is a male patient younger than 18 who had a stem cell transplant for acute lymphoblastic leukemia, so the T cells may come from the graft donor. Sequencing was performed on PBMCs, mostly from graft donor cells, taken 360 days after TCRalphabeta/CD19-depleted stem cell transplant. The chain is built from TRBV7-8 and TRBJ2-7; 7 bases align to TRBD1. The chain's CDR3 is CASSPLLTGLEQYF. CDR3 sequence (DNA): TGTGCCAGCAGCCCGTTATTGACAGGGCTGGAGCAGTACTTC. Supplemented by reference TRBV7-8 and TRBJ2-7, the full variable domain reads GAGVSQSPRYKVAKRGQDVALRCDPISGHVSLFWYQQALGQGPEFLTYFQNEAQLDKSGLPSDRFFAERPEGSVSTLKIQRTQQEDSAVYLCASSPLLTGLEQYFGPGTRLTVT.